This T cell receptor (beta chain) was captured in a study of T cells in localized non-small cell lung cancer. The assay was immunoSEQ multiplex PCR, and TCRdb's table has in-frame clones only and misses some. The sample yields around 780 clones, around 19% seen once. Study results and limitations: Measurement of T cell clonality placed uninvolved adjacent lung highest, above the level in tumor.

Trimming took off 4 bases at V and 2 bases at J, with 11 bases between the two ends. Germline CDR1 reads SGDLS; CDR2 reads YYNGEE. The CDR3 loop spans 14 amino acids. By frequency in the sample, this clone is medium-sized. As yet, its antigen is unknown. The material was normal lung tissue next to the tumor, obtained before any cancer treatment. This receptor was identified in a man aged 35-69 years with stage III squamous cell lung carcinoma. This chain uses TRBV9 with TRBJ2-3; possibly TRBD2 for D (6 bases). CDR3 coding DNA: TGTGCCAGCAGCTTCGGACTATCCACAGATACGCAGTATTTT. This translates into CASSFGLSTDTQYF.